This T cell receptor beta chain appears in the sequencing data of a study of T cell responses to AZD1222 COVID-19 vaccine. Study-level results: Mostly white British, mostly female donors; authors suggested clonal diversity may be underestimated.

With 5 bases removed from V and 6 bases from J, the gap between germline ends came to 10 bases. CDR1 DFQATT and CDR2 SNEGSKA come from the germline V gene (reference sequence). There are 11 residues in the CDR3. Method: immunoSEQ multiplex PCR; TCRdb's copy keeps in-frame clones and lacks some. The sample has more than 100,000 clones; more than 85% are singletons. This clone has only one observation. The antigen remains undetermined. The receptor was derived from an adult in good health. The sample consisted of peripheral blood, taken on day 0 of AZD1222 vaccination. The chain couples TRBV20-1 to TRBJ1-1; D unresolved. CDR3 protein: CSASIRAEAFF. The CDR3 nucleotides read TGCAGTGCTTCAATACGGGCTGAAGCTTTCTTT.